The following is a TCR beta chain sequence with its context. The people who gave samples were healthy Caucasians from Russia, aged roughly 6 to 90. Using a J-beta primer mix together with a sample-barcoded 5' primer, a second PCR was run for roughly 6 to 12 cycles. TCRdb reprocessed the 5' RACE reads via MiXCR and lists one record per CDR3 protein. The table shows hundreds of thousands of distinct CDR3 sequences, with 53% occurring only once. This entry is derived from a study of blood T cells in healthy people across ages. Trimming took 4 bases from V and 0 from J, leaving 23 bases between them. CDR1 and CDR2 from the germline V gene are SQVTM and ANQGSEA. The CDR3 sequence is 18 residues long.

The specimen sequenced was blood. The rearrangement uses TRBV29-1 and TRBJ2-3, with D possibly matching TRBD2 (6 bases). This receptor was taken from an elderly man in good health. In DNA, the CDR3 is TGCAGCGTTGTCGGAGGGACCGGGAGTTTTACTAGCACAGATACGCAGTATTTT. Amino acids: CSVVGGTGSFTSTDTQYF.